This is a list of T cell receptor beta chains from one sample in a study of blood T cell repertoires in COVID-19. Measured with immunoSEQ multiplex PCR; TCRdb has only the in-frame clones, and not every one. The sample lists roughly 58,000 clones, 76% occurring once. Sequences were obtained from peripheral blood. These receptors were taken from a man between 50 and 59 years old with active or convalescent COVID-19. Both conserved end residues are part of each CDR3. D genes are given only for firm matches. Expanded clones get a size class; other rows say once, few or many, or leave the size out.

cdr3_nt: TGTGCCAGCAGTCCCAGGGGCAAATATGGCTACACCTTC
cdr3_aa: CASSPRGKYGYTF
j_call: TRBJ1-2
v_call: TRBV6-5
d_call: -
clone_size: -

cdr3_nt: TGCGCCAGCAGCTTGGGAACTAGCACAGATACGCAGTATTTT
cdr3_aa: CASSLGTSTDTQYF
j_call: TRBJ2-3
v_call: TRBV5-1
d_call: -
clone_size: -

cdr3_nt: TGTGCCAGCAGCTTAAAACAGGGCGCAATTTCCGGGGAGCTGTTTTTT
cdr3_aa: CASSLKQGAISGELFF
j_call: TRBJ2-2
v_call: TRBV13
d_call: -
clone_size: few

cdr3_nt: TGTGCCAGCAGCTCGAGCGGGGGGGCATACAATGAGCAGTTCTTC
cdr3_aa: CASSSSGGAYNEQFF
j_call: TRBJ2-1
v_call: TRBV7-3
d_call: TRBD2
clone_size: -

cdr3_nt: TGTGCCAGCTCCCAAGGACAGGAGGGCGATGAGCAGTTCTTC
cdr3_aa: CASSQGQEGDEQFF
j_call: TRBJ2-1
v_call: TRBV18
d_call: -
clone_size: -

cdr3_nt: TGTGCCAGCAGCTTAGGGGGACAGGGACAAGAGACCCAGTACTTC
cdr3_aa: CASSLGGQGQETQYF
j_call: TRBJ2-5
v_call: TRBV7-9
d_call: TRBD1
clone_size: -

cdr3_nt: TGTGCCAGTACCACTAGTTTCGCGAACACCGGGGAGCTGTTTTTT
cdr3_aa: CASTTSFANTGELFF
j_call: TRBJ2-2
v_call: TRBV19
d_call: -
clone_size: -

cdr3_nt: TGTGCCAGCAAGGGAGGGGAGACTGAAGCTTTCTTT
cdr3_aa: CASKGGETEAFF
j_call: TRBJ1-1
v_call: TRBV3-1/TRBV3-2
d_call: -
clone_size: -

cdr3_nt: TGTGCCACCAGCAGAGCCGAGAACCCCTCTGGAAACACCATATATTTT
cdr3_aa: CATSRAENPSGNTIYF
j_call: TRBJ1-3
v_call: TRBV15
d_call: -
clone_size: -

cdr3_nt: TGTGCCAGCACCCCAGCGGGGGGGTCAAATGAGCAGTTCTTC
cdr3_aa: CASTPAGGSNEQFF
j_call: TRBJ2-1
v_call: TRBV6-2/TRBV6-3
d_call: TRBD2
clone_size: -

cdr3_nt: TGCAGTGGGGGGGTTAATGAAAAACTGTTTTTT
cdr3_aa: CSGGVNEKLFF
j_call: TRBJ1-4
v_call: TRBV20-1
d_call: -
clone_size: -

cdr3_nt: TGTGCCAGCAGCCTCAACATCCCGGGACAGGGGATTGTCAATGAGCAGTTCTTC
cdr3_aa: CASSLNIPGQGIVNEQFF
j_call: TRBJ2-1
v_call: TRBV7-7
d_call: TRBD1
clone_size: -

cdr3_nt: TGTGCCAGTAGTTCCCGACAGGGGCTAATTGAGGACCTCCACTTT
cdr3_aa: CASSSRQGLIEDLHF
j_call: TRBJ1-6
v_call: TRBV19
d_call: TRBD1
clone_size: few

cdr3_nt: TGTGCCAGCTCACAACCGGGACAGGGGTCTGGAAACACCATATATTTT
cdr3_aa: CASSQPGQGSGNTIYF
j_call: TRBJ1-3
v_call: TRBV18
d_call: TRBD1
clone_size: few

cdr3_nt: TGTGCCAGCAGCACAGAGGAGGGCCGGGATGGCTACACCTTC
cdr3_aa: CASSTEEGRDGYTF
j_call: TRBJ1-2
v_call: TRBV9
d_call: -
clone_size: -

cdr3_nt: TGTGCCAGCAGCCCTATAGGAGGTGAGGGCTACACCTTC
cdr3_aa: CASSPIGGEGYTF
j_call: TRBJ1-2
v_call: TRBV7-2
d_call: -
clone_size: once